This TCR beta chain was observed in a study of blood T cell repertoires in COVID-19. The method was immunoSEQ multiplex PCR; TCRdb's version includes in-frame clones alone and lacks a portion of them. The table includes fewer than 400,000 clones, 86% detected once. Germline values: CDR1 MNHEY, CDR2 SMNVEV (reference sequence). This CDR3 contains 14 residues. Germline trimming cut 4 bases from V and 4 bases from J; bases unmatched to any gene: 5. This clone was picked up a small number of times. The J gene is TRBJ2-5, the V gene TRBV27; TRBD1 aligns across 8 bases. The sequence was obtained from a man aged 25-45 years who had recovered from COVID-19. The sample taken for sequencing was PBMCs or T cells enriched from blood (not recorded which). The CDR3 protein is CASSSGQGLETQYF. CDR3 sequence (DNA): TGTGCCAGCAGTTCCGGACAGGGACTAGAGACCCAGTACTTC.